This paragraph covers one T cell receptor (beta chain) sequence. Its antigen is unidentified. Preparing the TCRbeta library involved the use of unique molecular identifiers. In TCRdb, the PCR reads were re-called with MiXCR into one record per CDR3 protein. This sample yields roughly 50,000 distinct CDR3 sequences, of which 44% are seen a single time; 98% belongs to the top ten. V shed 1 base and J 3 bases; nucleotides not matched to a gene: 2. Germline CDR1 MDHEN, CDR2 SYDVKM. The CDR3 is 14 residues long. The data originate from a study of T-cell reconstitution after alpha-beta-depleted transplantation in children. Study-wide results and caveats: It was newly produced T cells that mostly accounted for T-cell counts and diversity one year after transplant. Diversity of TCRbeta at day 60 was high in some patients, arising from surviving recipient T cells and thymic progenitors.

The gene calls are TRBV28 and TRBJ2-7, with 8 nucleotides matching TRBD1. The source of this sequence is a male patient younger than 18 who had a stem cell transplant for acute lymphoblastic leukemia, so the T cells may come from the graft donor. Sequencing used PBMCs, mostly from graft donor cells, obtained 360 days after TCRalphabeta/CD19-depleted stem cell transplant. As DNA, the CDR3 is TGTGCCAGCAGTTTATTGGGACAGGACTACGAGCAGTACTTC. Its translation: CASSLLGQDYEQYF.